This T cell receptor (beta chain) was observed in a study of Ad26.COV2.S vaccination and SARS-CoV-2 variants. Produced via immunoSEQ multiplex PCR; TCRdb's table is partial and in-frame only. The sample records hundreds of thousands of clones, about 90% being singletons. Whole-study findings and limits: The breadth of spike-specific CD8+ and CD4+ T cell responses after vaccination was reportedly substantial. Breadth measured for non-spike TCRs was similar across vaccine and placebo recipients.

The CDR3 has 17 residues. V shed 2 bases and J shed 2 bases, with 17 bases lying between them. CDR1 SGHTA and CDR2 FQGNSA come from the germline V gene. On this clone: Its antigen is unknown.

Treatment: 15 to 20 received Ad26.COV2.S at low or high dose, single or two shots; about 5 received placebo; per-sample allocation not given. The samples date from day 63 after the first vaccine or placebo injection. Wuhan-strain SARS-CoV-2 spike was expressed by the Ad26 vector that made up the vaccine. This TCR was sampled from a person between 18 and 65 years old who received the Ad26.COV2.S COVID-19 vaccine or a placebo. The V call is TRBV7-2, the J call TRBJ2-3; D tentatively fits TRBD1 or TRBD2 (6 bases each). Material: peripheral blood, obtained in a trial of Ad26.COV2.S vaccine versus placebo. CDR3 protein: CASSLMGGYPNTDTQYF. As DNA, the CDR3 is TGTGCCAGCAGCTTAATGGGGGGCTACCCTAACACAGATACGCAGTATTTT. The full variable domain, with the rest looked up from reference TRBV7-2 and TRBJ2-3, is GAGVSQSPSNKVTEKGKDVELRCDPISGHTALYWYRQSLGQGLEFLIYFQGNSAPDKSGLPSDRFSAERTGGSVSTLTIQRTQQEDSAVYLCASSLMGGYPNTDTQYFGPGTRLTVL.